This record looks at one T cell receptor (beta chain) sequence and its context. This sample is drawn from a study of control samples from healthy donors and cancer patients. The assay was immunoSEQ multiplex PCR, and TCRdb's table has in-frame clones only and misses some. The sample has around 150,000 clones, around 94% seen once. CDR3 length equals 12 residues. Per germline, CDR1 MNHEY and CDR2 SVGAGI. V was cut by 0 bases and J by 14 bases, with 8 bases left in between. This TCR was sampled from a man aged 60 to 75 with colorectal cancer. The sequencing sample was made of PBMCs. The chain couples TRBV6-5 to TRBJ1-6, with D possibly being TRBD1 (5 bases). The CDR3 spells CASSYSGGSLHF. The CDR3 DNA sequence: TGTGCCAGCAGTTACTCGGGGGGATCCCTCCACTTT.